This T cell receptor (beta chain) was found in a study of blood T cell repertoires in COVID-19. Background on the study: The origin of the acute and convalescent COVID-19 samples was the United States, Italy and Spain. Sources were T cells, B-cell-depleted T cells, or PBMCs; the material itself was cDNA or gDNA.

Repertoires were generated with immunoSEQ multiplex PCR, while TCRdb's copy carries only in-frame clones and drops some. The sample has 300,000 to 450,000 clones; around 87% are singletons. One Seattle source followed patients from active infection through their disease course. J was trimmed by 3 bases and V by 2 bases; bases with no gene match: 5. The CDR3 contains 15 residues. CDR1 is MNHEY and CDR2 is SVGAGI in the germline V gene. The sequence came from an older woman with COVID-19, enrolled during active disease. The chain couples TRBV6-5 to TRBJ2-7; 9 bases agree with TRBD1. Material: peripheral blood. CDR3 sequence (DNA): TGTGCCAGCAGTTACGGGACAGGGACATTCTACGAGCAGTACTTC. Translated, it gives CASSYGTGTFYEQYF.